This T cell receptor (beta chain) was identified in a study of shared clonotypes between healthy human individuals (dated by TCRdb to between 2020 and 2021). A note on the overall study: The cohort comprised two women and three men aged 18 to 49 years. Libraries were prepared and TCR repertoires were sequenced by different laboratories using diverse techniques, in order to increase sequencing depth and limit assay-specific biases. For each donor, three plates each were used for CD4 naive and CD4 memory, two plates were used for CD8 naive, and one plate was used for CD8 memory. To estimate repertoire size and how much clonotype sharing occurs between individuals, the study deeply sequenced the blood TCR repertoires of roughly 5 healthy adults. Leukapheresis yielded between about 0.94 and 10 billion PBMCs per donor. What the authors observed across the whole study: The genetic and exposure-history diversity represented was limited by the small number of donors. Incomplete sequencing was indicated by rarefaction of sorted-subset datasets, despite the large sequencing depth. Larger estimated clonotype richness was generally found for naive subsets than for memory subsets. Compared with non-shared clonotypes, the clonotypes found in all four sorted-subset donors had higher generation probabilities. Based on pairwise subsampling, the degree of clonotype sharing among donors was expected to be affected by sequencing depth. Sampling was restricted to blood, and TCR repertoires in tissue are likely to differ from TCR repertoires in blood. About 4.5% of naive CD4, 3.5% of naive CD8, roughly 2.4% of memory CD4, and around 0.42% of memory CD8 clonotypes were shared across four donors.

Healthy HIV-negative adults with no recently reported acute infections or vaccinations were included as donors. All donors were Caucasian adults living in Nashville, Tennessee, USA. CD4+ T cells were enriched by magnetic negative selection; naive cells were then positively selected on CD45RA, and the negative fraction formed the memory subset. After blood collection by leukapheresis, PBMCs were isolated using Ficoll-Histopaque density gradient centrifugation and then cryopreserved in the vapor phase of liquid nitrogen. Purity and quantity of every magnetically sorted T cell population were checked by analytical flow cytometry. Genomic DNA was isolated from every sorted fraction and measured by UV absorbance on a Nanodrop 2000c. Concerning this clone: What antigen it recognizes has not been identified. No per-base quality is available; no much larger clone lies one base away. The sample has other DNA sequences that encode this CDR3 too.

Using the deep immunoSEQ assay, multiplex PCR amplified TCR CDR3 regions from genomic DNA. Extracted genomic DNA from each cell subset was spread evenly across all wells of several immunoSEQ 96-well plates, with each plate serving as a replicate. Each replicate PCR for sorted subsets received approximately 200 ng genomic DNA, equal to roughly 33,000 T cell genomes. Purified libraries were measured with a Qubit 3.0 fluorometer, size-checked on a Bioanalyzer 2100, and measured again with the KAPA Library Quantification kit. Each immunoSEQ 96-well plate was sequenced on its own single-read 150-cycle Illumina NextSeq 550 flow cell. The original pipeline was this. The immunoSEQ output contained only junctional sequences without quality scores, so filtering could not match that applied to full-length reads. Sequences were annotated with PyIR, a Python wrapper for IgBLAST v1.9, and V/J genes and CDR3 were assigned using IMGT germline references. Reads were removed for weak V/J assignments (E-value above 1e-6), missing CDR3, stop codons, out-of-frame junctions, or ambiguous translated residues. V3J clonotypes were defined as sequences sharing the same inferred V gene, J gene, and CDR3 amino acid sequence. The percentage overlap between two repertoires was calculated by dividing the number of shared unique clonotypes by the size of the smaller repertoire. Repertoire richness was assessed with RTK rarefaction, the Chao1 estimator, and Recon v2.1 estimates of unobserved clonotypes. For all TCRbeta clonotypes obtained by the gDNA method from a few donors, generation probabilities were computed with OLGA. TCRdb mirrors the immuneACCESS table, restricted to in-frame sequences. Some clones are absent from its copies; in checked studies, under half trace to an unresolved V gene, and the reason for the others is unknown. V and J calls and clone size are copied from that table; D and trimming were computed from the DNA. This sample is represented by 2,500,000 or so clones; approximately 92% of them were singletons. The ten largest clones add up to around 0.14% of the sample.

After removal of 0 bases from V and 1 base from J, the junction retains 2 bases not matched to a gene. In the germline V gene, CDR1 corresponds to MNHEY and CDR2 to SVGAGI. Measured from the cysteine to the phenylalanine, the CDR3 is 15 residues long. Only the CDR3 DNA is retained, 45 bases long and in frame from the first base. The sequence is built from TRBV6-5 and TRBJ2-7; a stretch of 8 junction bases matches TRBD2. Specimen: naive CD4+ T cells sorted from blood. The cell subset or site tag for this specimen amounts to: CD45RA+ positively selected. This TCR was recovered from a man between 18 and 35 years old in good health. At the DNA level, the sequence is TGTGCCAGCAGTTACTCCCTAGCGGGTTCCTACGAGCAGTACTTC. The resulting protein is CASSYSLAGSYEQYF.